These 32 T cell receptor beta chains share one sample of origin, sequenced in a study of CD8 T cells in ankylosing spondylitis. TCRdb passed the 5' RACE reads through MiXCR, listing each CDR3 protein once. The sample consists of around 130,000 distinct CDR3 sequences, about 6.4% of them appearing once. Sequenced sample: blood, either unsorted or a sorted T cell fraction (not recorded which). These receptors originate from a male donor with ankylosing spondylitis or in good health (not recorded which).

This clonotype was detected ten times or more. The V call is TRBV18, the J call TRBJ2-7; 7 bases fit TRBD1. The germline gives CDR1 KGHSH, CDR2 LQKENI. After removal of 4 bases from V and 2 bases from J, the junction contained 5 bases not matched to a gene. The CDR3 length is 14 residues. The CDR3 spells CASSQGASTYEQYF. CDR3 bases: TGTGCCAGCTCACAGGGGGCTTCGACCTACGAGCAGTACTTC.

This clonotype was observed at least ten times. This chain links TRBV12-3 or TRBV12-4 with TRBJ2-5; the D gene is possibly TRBD2 (5 bases). Trimming took 3 bases from V and 2 from J, leaving 10 bases between them. The CDR3 totals 14 residues. The CDR3 DNA sequence: TGTGCCAGCAGTTTCAGCAGAGGGCAAGAGACCCAGTACTTC. Translating it yields CASSFSRGQETQYF.

In its sample, this clonotype was seen many times. The J gene is TRBJ1-5, the V gene TRBV12-3 or TRBV12-4; D is undetermined. CDR3 length equals 16 residues. Trimming stripped 1 base from V and 0 bases from J, with 10 bases between. CDR3 bases: TGTGCCAGCAGTTTAGACGTCAGTCGTAGCAATCAGCCCCAGCATTTT. It translates to CASSLDVSRSNQPQHF.

This clonotype has a count of ten or more. The rearrangement uses TRBV20-1 and TRBJ2-1; D ambiguous. Deletions cut 0 bases from V and 4 bases from J, with 7 bases between. CDR3 size: 13 residues. Germline V CDR1 and CDR2: DFQATT, SNEGSKA (reference sequence). In DNA, the CDR3 is TGCAGTGCTAGAGATTTCGGGTACAATGAGCAGTTCTTC. It specifies CSARDFGYNEQFF.

Ten or more counts support this clonotype. The rearrangement joins TRBV12-3 or TRBV12-4 to TRBJ2-1, with D unclear. Trimming stripped 5 bases from V and 2 bases from J, with 13 bases between. This CDR3 is built from 15 residues. The CDR3 coding sequence is TGTGCCAGCAGTCAACGGATGGTGGCCTACAATGAGCAGTTCTTC. The encoded protein is CASSQRMVAYNEQFF.

This clonotype came up many times. The chain couples TRBV5-1 to TRBJ2-7; D could derive from TRBD1 or TRBD2 (5 bases each). V was pared by 0 bases and J by 9 bases, with 16 bases between. CDR3 length: 14 residues. Per the germline V gene, CDR1 is SGHRS and CDR2 is YFSETQ. CDR3 coding DNA: TGCGCCAGCAGCTTGGAGACAGAGACTACGACGCAGTACTTC. This gives the protein CASSLETETTTQYF.

The sample holds many counts of this clonotype. One junction end disagrees with the germline gene, perhaps due to a read error. The J gene is TRBJ1-1, the V gene TRBV19, with 7 bases lining up with TRBD1. The CDR3 has 14 residues. CDR1 and CDR2 from the germline V gene are LNHDA and SQIVND (reference sequence). CDR3 coding DNA: TGTGCCAGTACCTATCGACAGGGTAACACTGAAGCCTTCTTT. It encodes CASTYRQGNTEAFF.

In this sample, this clonotype turned up many times. J is TRBJ1-1 and V is TRBV7-2; tentative D call: TRBD1 (5 bases). The CDR3 is made up of 14 amino acids. The V gene lost 0 bases and the J gene lost 7 bases, with 12 bases spanning the gap. The germline gives CDR1 SGHTA, CDR2 FQGNSA. In DNA, the CDR3 is TGTGCCAGCAGCTTAGCCCAGGGCAAGGGTGAAGCTTTCTTT. The encoded protein is CASSLAQGKGEAFF.

This clonotype was counted ten times or more. The rearrangement uses TRBV7-9 and TRBJ2-2, with D perhaps TRBD2 (6 bases). Trimming took 5 bases from V and 5 from J, leaving 9 bases between them. Germline loops: CDR1 SEHNR, CDR2 FQNEAQ (reference sequence). There are 13 residues in the CDR3. The CDR3 DNA follows: TGTGCCAGCAGCGCCGGAGGGACCGGGGAGCTGTTTTTT. Its protein product is CASSAGGTGELFF.

This clonotype was seen many times. The genes are TRBV5-1 and TRBJ1-2; D is perhaps TRBD1 (5 bases). This CDR3 region has 13 residues. Trimming left V 4 bases short and J 4 bases short, with 11 bases between. Germline lookup yields CDR1 SGHRS and CDR2 YFSETQ. CDR3 region: CASSPGRLYGYTF. The DNA for the CDR3 is TGCGCCAGCAGCCCGGGACGGCTCTATGGCTACACCTTC.

This clonotype came up many times. The V gene is TRBV7-9, the J gene TRBJ2-5; TRBD1 is a possible D gene (6 bases). Germline V gives CDR1 SEHNR, CDR2 FQNEAQ (reference sequence). The CDR3 extends over 14 amino acids. Trimming removed 5 bases at V and 5 bases at J, with 15 bases between. The CDR3 loop is CASSATTGLETQYF. CDR3 coding DNA: TGTGCCAGCAGCGCTACAACAGGGTTGGAGACCCAGTACTTC. The complete variable domain, with remaining parts taken from reference TRBV7-9 and TRBJ2-5, reads DTGVSQNPRHKITKRGQNVTFRCDPISEHNRLYWYRQTLGQGPEFLTYFQNEAQLEKSRLLSDRFSAERPKGSFSTLEIQRTEQGDSAMYLCASSATTGLETQYFGPGTRLLVL.

The chain has TRBV11-1 and TRBJ2-2, with 11 bases matching TRBD1. CDR3 length: 16 amino acids. Trimming at V came to 4 bases and at J to 6 bases, leaving 7 bases not matched to a gene. Germline-derived CDR1 and CDR2 are SGHAT and FQDESV (reference sequence). The CDR3 protein is CASSSGQGAFPGELFF. The CDR3 DNA reads as TGTGCCAGCAGCTCAGGACAGGGGGCGTTCCCCGGGGAGCTGTTTTTT. Supplemented by reference TRBV11-1 and TRBJ2-2, the full variable domain reads EAEVAQSPRYKITEKSQAVAFWCDPISGHATLYWYRQILGQGPELLVQFQDESVVDDSQLPKDRFSAERLKGVDSTLKIQPAELGDSAMYLCASSSGQGAFPGELFFGEGSRLTVL.

Ten or more counts support this clonotype. The chain has TRBV29-1 and TRBJ1-1; no clear D. The CDR3 loop spans 14 amino acids. Trimming removed 3 bases from V and 1 base from J, with 12 bases in between. The germline gives CDR1 SQVTM, CDR2 ANQGSEA. This chain's CDR3 is CSVDHATANTEAFF. CDR3 DNA: TGCAGCGTTGATCATGCCACAGCGAACACTGAAGCTTTCTTT.

This clonotype was picked up many times. The V gene is TRBV5-1, the J gene TRBJ2-3; D not resolved. V shed 4 bases and J shed 1 base, with 10 bases lying between them. Germline V gene data show CDR1 as SGHRS and CDR2 as YFSETQ. The CDR3 length is 14 residues. CDR3 amino acids: CASSLHRGTDTQYF. The CDR3, as DNA: TGCGCCAGCAGCCTCCACCGGGGCACAGATACGCAGTATTTT. The full variable domain, completed using reference TRBV5-1 and TRBJ2-3, is KAGVTQTPRYLIKTRGQQVTLSCSPISGHRSVSWYQQTPGQGLQFLFEYFSETQRNKGNFPGRFSGRQFSNSRSEMNVSTLELGDSALYLCASSLHRGTDTQYFGPGTRLTVL.

The sample holds many counts of this clonotype. The rearrangement links TRBV5-1 to TRBJ2-3, with a weak D call TRBD2 (7 bases). With 7 bases removed from V and 7 bases from J, the gap between germline ends came to 16 bases. The length of the CDR3 is 13 residues. Germline CDR1 is SGHRS and CDR2 is YFSETQ. For the CDR3, the DNA is TGCGCCAGCTCCCAAGGGGGGGGTCATACGCAGTATTTT. Translation gives CASSQGGGHTQYF.

This clonotype was found many times. CDR3 protein: CASSLEGANQPQHF. In nucleotides, the CDR3 is TGTGCCAGCAGTTTGGAGGGGGCCAATCAGCCCCAGCATTTT. The genes are TRBV12-3 or TRBV12-4 and TRBJ1-5; 7 bases are shared with TRBD1. The CDR3 loop spans 14 amino acids. V was clipped by 3 bases and J by 3 bases; unmatched bases: 2.

This clonotype was detected ten times or more. This chain connects TRBV9 to TRBJ2-1; 8 bases map to TRBD2. Germline trimming cut 3 bases from V and 0 bases from J; bases unmatched to any gene: 5. Germline CDR1 reads SGDLS; CDR2 reads YYNGEE. The CDR3 consists of 16 residues. The DNA of the CDR3 is TGTGCCAGCAGCGAAAGCAGCGGGAGCTCCTACAATGAGCAGTTCTTC. Translating it yields CASSESSGSSYNEQFF.

CDR3 amino acids: CASSLNHSGGYTF. The CDR3 bases are TGCGCCAGCAGTTTAAATCATTCGGGTGGCTACACCTTC. The chain employs TRBV23-1 and TRBJ1-2; D uncertain. TRBV23-1 belongs to the ORF category, with a function that is uncertain. CDR3 length: 13 amino acids. Trimming left V 5 bases short and J 7 bases short, with 14 bases between.

This clonotype was detected ten times or more. The genes are TRBV7-8 and TRBJ2-3, with 8 positions matching TRBD2. The CDR3 covers 17 residues. Germline trimming cut 5 bases from V and 0 bases from J; bases unmatched to any gene: 10. Germline V lookup: CDR1 SGHVS, CDR2 FQNEAQ. In nucleotides, the CDR3 is TGTGCCAGCAGCCCATCAAGGACTAGCTTAAGCACAGATACGCAGTATTTT. This translates into CASSPSRTSLSTDTQYF. The full variable domain, in which reference TRBV7-8 and TRBJ2-3 provide the parts outside the CDR3, is GAGVSQSPRYKVAKRGQDVALRCDPISGHVSLFWYQQALGQGPEFLTYFQNEAQLDKSGLPSDRFFAERPEGSVSTLKIQRTQQEDSAVYLCASSPSRTSLSTDTQYFGPGTRLTVL.

This clonotype was counted ten times or more. The rearrangement uses TRBV5-1 and TRBJ2-1; TRBD2 might be the D (5 bases). The germline gives CDR1 SGHRS, CDR2 YFSETQ. The ends were cut back, 0 bases at V and 0 bases at J, with 10 bases in the middle. The CDR3 runs to 16 residues. In nucleotides, the CDR3 is TGCGCCAGCAGCTTGGATCCGGGGAGCTCCTACAATGAGCAGTTCTTC. This codes for CASSLDPGSSYNEQFF.

This clonotype has at least ten counts. The chain carries TRBV12-3 or TRBV12-4 and TRBJ2-3; 13 bases align to TRBD2. V gave up 6 bases and J gave up 5 bases; unmatched junction bases: 2. This CDR3 spans 14 amino acids. CDR3 DNA sequence: TGTGCCAGCAGAACTAGCGGGGGGGGAGATACGCAGTATTTT. Protein: CASRTSGGGDTQYF.

On this clonotype: One junction end disagrees with the germline gene, perhaps due to a read error. The chain links TRBV3-1 to TRBJ2-2; no clear D gene. This CDR3 spans 15 amino acids. Germline V gene sequence: CDR1 LGHDT, CDR2 YNNKEL (reference sequence). For the CDR3, the DNA is TGTGCCTGCAGACCCGTCGTCAGCTCTATCGGGGAGCTGTTTTTT. Residues: CACRPVVSSIGELFF.

This sequence joins TRBV20-1 and TRBJ2-1, with D perhaps TRBD2 (5 bases). This CDR3 comprises 13 residues. The ends were cut back, 3 bases at V and 8 bases at J, with 14 bases in the middle. CDR1 is DFQATT and CDR2 is SNEGSKA in the germline V gene (reference sequence). CDR3 in DNA: TGCAGTGCTAGCCTAGCTTCCAAGTATGAGCAGTTCTTC. Protein product: CSASLASKYEQFF.

This clonotype was counted at least ten times. The rearrangement joins TRBV20-1 to TRBJ2-3; TRBD2 matches 9 bases. J lost 4 bases, V lost 4 bases, and 12 bases had no gene match. Germline V gene sequence: CDR1 DFQATT, CDR2 SNEGSKA (reference sequence). The CDR3 runs 16 residues. CDR3: CSAKPPGLAISDTQYF. In DNA, the CDR3 is TGCAGTGCTAAACCCCCGGGACTAGCTATTTCAGATACGCAGTATTTT.

This clonotype was seen ten or more times. J is TRBJ2-2 and V is TRBV10-3; TRBD2 might be the D (5 bases). The germline V gene encodes CDR1 ENHRY and CDR2 SYGVKD. This CDR3 has 14 residues. V was trimmed by 0 bases and J by 10 bases, leaving 12 bases between them. CDR3 amino acids: CAISESGLTTELFF. DNA for the CDR3: TGTGCCATCAGTGAGTCTGGACTCACGACGGAGCTGTTTTTT.

This clonotype has a count of ten or more. This rearrangement joins TRBV7-2 to TRBJ2-1, with 11 bases lining up with TRBD2. This CDR3 has 15 amino acids. Germline CDR1 SGHTA, CDR2 FQGNSA. Germline trimming cut 5 bases from V and 5 bases from J; bases unmatched to any gene: 5. The CDR3 nucleotides read TGTGCCAGCAGCACCGGGACTAGCGGAGACAATGAGCAGTTCTTC. As protein: CASSTGTSGDNEQFF.

This clonotype was recorded many times. The chain couples TRBV7-2 to TRBJ1-4, with no clear D. The CDR3 sequence is 13 residues long. Germline assignment: CDR1 SGHTA and CDR2 FQGNSA. V was pared by 3 bases and J by 8 bases, with 10 bases between. CDR3 sequence reads: CASSFGRREKLFF. CDR3 nucleotide sequence: TGTGCCAGCAGCTTCGGGAGGCGGGAAAAACTGTTTTTT.

This clonotype was seen ten or more times. The CDR3 loop reads CASSEAGTANSPLHF. The CDR3 DNA reads as TGTGCCAGCAGTGAAGCGGGGACAGCAAATTCACCCCTCCACTTT. V and J are TRBV6-1 and TRBJ1-6; 7 nucleotides match TRBD1. The CDR3 consists of 15 residues. Germline V gives CDR1 MNHNS, CDR2 SASEGT. V was pared by 0 bases and J by 7 bases, with 3 bases of the junction left unmatched.

There are many counts of this clonotype. The rearrangement joins TRBV12-3 or TRBV12-4 to TRBJ2-7; possible D gene TRBD1, 5 bases. V lost 5 bases, J lost 7 bases, and 15 bases lay in between. This CDR3 contains 13 residues. The CDR3 reads CASSPIREGEQYF. CDR3 nucleotide sequence: TGTGCCAGCAGTCCCATCAGGGAAGGAGAGCAGTACTTC.

This clonotype was observed at least ten times. A read error may produce the germline difference seen at one junction end. This rearrangement joins TRBV12-3 or TRBV12-4 to TRBJ2-7, with D tentatively TRBD2 (7 bases). This CDR3 has 11 residues. DNA of the CDR3: TGTGCCAGCAGTTTGGGGGGGGCCTTGCACTTC. Protein: CASSLGGALHF.

This clonotype was recorded many times. The chain has TRBV15 and TRBJ2-7; D may be TRBD1 (5 bases). The CDR3 has 14 residues. From germline, CDR1 is LNHNV and CDR2 YYDKDF (reference sequence). Trimming cost V 1 base and J 2 bases, with 9 bases left between them. As DNA, the CDR3 is TGTGCCACCAGCAGAGTGGACACAACCTACGAGCAGTACTTC. Translation gives CATSRVDTTYEQYF.

This clonotype has ten or more counts. The CDR3 DNA reads TGTGCCAGCAGCTTGTTTGCGGGGGGGCTTCGGGAGCAGTTCTTC. This sequence encodes CASSLFAGGLREQFF. The gene calls are TRBV5-6 and TRBJ2-1; 9 positions match TRBD2. Germline CDR1 is SGHDT and CDR2 is YYEEEE. The CDR3 spans 15 residues. J gave up 10 bases and V 1 base, and 9 bases lay outside the gene matches.